These 30 T cell receptor beta chains share one sample of origin, sequenced in a study of cytomegalovirus exposure and HLA in healthy donors. Measured with immunoSEQ multiplex PCR; TCRdb has only the in-frame clones, and not every one. The sample lists around 300,000 clones, roughly nine tenths occurring once. Sequenced input: PBMCs. These receptors were taken from a woman in her twenties or thirties in good health and CMV-seropositive.

This clone was observed a few times. The chain employs TRBV5-4 and TRBJ2-7; 10 bases are a match to TRBD1. With 4 bases clipped from V and 0 bases from J, the junction kept 4 bases outside the gene matches. This CDR3 comprises 15 residues. The germline V gene has CDR1 SGHNT and CDR2 YYREEE (reference sequence). This CDR3 is CASSQGQGTSYEQYF. Here the CDR3 DNA reads TGTGCCAGCAGCCAGGGACAGGGGACCTCCTACGAGCAGTACTTC.

The V gene is TRBV27, the J gene TRBJ2-5, with 8 bases lining up with TRBD2. The germline V gene has CDR1 MNHEY and CDR2 SMNVEV (reference sequence). The V and J ends lost 5 bases and 5 bases, in that order; junction bases with no gene match: 10. There are 15 residues in the CDR3. The CDR3 bases are TGTGCCAGCAGTCCCGGGGGGGGAACCTGGGAGACCCAGTACTTC. As protein: CASSPGGGTWETQYF.

The V gene is TRBV4-2, the J gene TRBJ2-2, with 13 positions matching TRBD2. After removal of 7 bases from V and 0 bases from J, the junction contained 14 bases not matched to a gene. The CDR3 is 20 amino acids. Germline CDR1 reads LGHNA; CDR2 reads YNFKEQ. CDR3 sequence reads: CASILLPPLAGGANTGELFF. CDR3 nucleotide sequence: TGTGCCAGCATCCTTTTGCCCCCACTAGCGGGAGGGGCGAACACCGGGGAGCTGTTTTTT.

The chain uses TRBV7-9 and TRBJ2-1; 14 bases align to TRBD2. J lost 7 bases, V lost 2 bases, and 4 bases had no gene match. The CDR3 spans 16 residues. Germline V gene sequence: CDR1 SEHNR, CDR2 FQNEAQ (reference sequence). The CDR3 region has the DNA TGTGCCAGCAGCTTACAGGGACTAGCGGGAGTTAATGAGCAGTTCTTC. As protein: CASSLQGLAGVNEQFF.

This chain connects TRBV28 to TRBJ1-5, with 7 nucleotides matching TRBD1. The CDR3 is made up of 16 amino acids. Germline V CDR1 and CDR2: MDHEN, SYDVKM. The trim removed 1 base at V and 3 bases at J, leaving 6 bases unmatched. Here the CDR3 reads CASSLSFGQANQPQHF. The CDR3 DNA reads as TGTGCCAGCAGTTTATCCTTCGGACAGGCCAATCAGCCCCAGCATTTT.

The chain has TRBV7-6 and TRBJ1-5; D gene unclear. The CDR3 spans 14 residues. Trimming left V 2 bases short and J 4 bases short, with 9 bases between. Germline V lookup: CDR1 SGHVS, CDR2 FNYEAQ. The chain's CDR3 is CASSLSVVNQPQHF. The DNA of the CDR3 is TGTGCCAGCAGCTTATCGGTGGTTAATCAGCCCCAGCATTTT.

J is TRBJ2-3 and V is TRBV27; D may correspond to TRBD1 or TRBD2 (5 bases each). The CDR3 totals 14 residues. Deletions cut 5 bases from V and 4 bases from J, with 13 bases between. Germline V gene sequence: CDR1 MNHEY, CDR2 SMNVEV (reference sequence). The CDR3 region has the DNA TGTGCCAGCAGTCATTCGGGGCTGCCAGATACGCAGTATTTT. Translation gives CASSHSGLPDTQYF.

In this sample, this clone turned up a few times. V usage is TRBV30 and J usage is TRBJ1-1, with D perhaps TRBD1 (5 bases). V was cut by 3 bases and J by 0 bases, with 14 bases left in between. Looked up from germline, CDR1 is GTSNPN and CDR2 is SVGIG (reference sequence). The CDR3 consists of 15 residues. This CDR3 is CAWSAGTKMNTEAFF. The DNA for the CDR3 is TGTGCCTGGAGCGCCGGGACGAAAATGAACACTGAAGCTTTCTTT. The entire variable domain, with the rest obtained from reference TRBV30 and TRBJ1-1, is as follows: SQTIHQWPATLVQPVGSPLSLECTVEGTSNPNLYWYRQAAGRGLQLLFYSVGIGQISSEVPQNLSASRPQDRQFILSSKKLLLSDSGFYLCAWSAGTKMNTEAFFGQGTRLTVV.

In this sample, this clone turned up a few times. The genes are TRBV19 and TRBJ2-7; 10 nucleotides line up with TRBD1. CDR1 is LNHDA and CDR2 is SQIVND in the germline V gene (reference sequence). With 5 bases clipped from V and 3 bases from J, the junction kept 1 base outside the gene matches. This CDR3 has 13 amino acids. CDR3 sequence: CASSRDRGYEQYF. The CDR3, as DNA: TGTGCCAGTAGTCGGGACAGGGGCTACGAGCAGTACTTC.

The gene calls are TRBV1 and TRBJ2-7; TRBD2, as called in the table, went unchecked against the DNA. TRBV1 is recorded as a pseudogene. The length of the CDR3 is 13 residues. The CDR3 reads CTSSQGGGYEQYF. The CDR3 DNA sequence: TGCACCAGCAGCCAAGGTGGAGGCTACGAGCAGTACTTC.

In this sample, this clone turned up a few times. The rearrangement joins TRBV7-9 to TRBJ1-2; D perhaps matches TRBD1 (6 bases). Trimming stripped 5 bases from V and 4 bases from J, with 14 bases between. The CDR3 loop spans 14 amino acids. Germline values: CDR1 SEHNR, CDR2 FQNEAQ (reference sequence). The chain's CDR3 is CASSPPGTTYGYTF. In DNA, the CDR3 is TGTGCCAGCAGCCCACCCGGGACAACCTATGGCTACACCTTC.

This clone was seen just once. This chain joins TRBV7-6 and TRBJ2-5; 7 bases are a match to TRBD1. Germline V gene data show CDR1 as SGHVS and CDR2 as FNYEAQ. The CDR3 is made up of 16 amino acids. The V segment lost 1 base and the J segment 2 bases; nucleotides outside the gene matches: 7. The DNA of the CDR3 is TGTGCCAGCAGCTTAGACGGGACAGCTTATCAAGAGACCCAGTACTTC. Its translation: CASSLDGTAYQETQYF.

This chain uses TRBV29-1 with TRBJ2-7; the D gene is possibly TRBD2 (7 bases). This CDR3 comprises 17 residues. Germline V CDR1 and CDR2: SQVTM, ANQGSEA. The ends were cut back, 3 bases at V and 2 bases at J, with 23 bases in the middle. CDR3: CSVEVGAAGVVAYEQYF. CDR3 nucleotides: TGCAGCGTTGAGGTGGGGGCTGCGGGAGTAGTTGCCTACGAGCAGTACTTC.

The gene calls are TRBV4-2 and TRBJ1-1; no definite D call. Per the germline V gene, CDR1 is LGHNA and CDR2 is YNFKEQ. The CDR3 sequence is 13 residues long. Trimming removed 0 bases at V and 2 bases at J, with 4 bases between. CDR3 nucleotides: TGTGCCAGCAGCCAAGAGCCTAACACTGAAGCTTTCTTT. Amino acid sequence: CASSQEPNTEAFF.

Points on this clone: The sample contains more than one DNA sequence encoding this CDR3. V gene TRBV18 combines with J gene TRBJ2-7; no clear D. Germline CDR1 KGHSH, CDR2 LQKENI. The CDR3 runs 12 residues. Between the trimmed V and J ends, which lost 3 bases and 3 bases, there was a span of 6 bases. CDR3 sequence: CASSPSLYEQYF. The CDR3 DNA is TGTGCCAGCTCACCGTCCCTCTACGAGCAGTACTTC. Looking up the rest from reference TRBV18 and TRBJ2-7 gives the full variable domain: NAGVMQNPRHLVRRRGQEARLRCSPMKGHSHVYWYRQLPEEGLKFMVYLQKENIIDESGMPKERFSAEFPKEGPSILRIQQVVRGDSAAYFCASSPSLYEQYFGPGTRLTVT.

The chain employs TRBV7-3 and TRBJ1-1; D not resolved. Trimming removed 7 bases from V and 5 bases from J, with 26 bases in between. The CDR3 runs to 17 residues. From germline, CDR1 is SGHTA and CDR2 FQGTGA. DNA for the CDR3: TGTGCCAGCATCCCCCAGTGGGGTCGGCATGATGGGACTGAAGCTTTCTTT. It encodes CASIPQWGRHDGTEAFF.

This rearrangement joins TRBV2 to TRBJ2-4; D might be TRBD1 (6 bases). Germline V gives CDR1 SNHLY, CDR2 FYNNEI. V was trimmed by 5 bases and J by 3 bases, leaving 23 bases between them. The CDR3 sequence is 18 residues long. In DNA form, the CDR3 reads TGTGCCAGCAGTCCCTGGGGCAGGGGTGGGTTTGGCAAAAACATTCAGTACTTC. Its protein product is CASSPWGRGGFGKNIQYF.

This chain uses TRBV18 with TRBJ2-3; maybe TRBD2 (6 bases). V lost 4 bases, J lost 0 bases, and 8 bases lay in between. Germline loops: CDR1 KGHSH, CDR2 LQKENI. CDR3 length: 14 residues. The CDR3 coding sequence is TGTGCCAGCTCACGTAGCGGTAGCACAGATACGCAGTATTTT. Amino acid sequence: CASSRSGSTDTQYF.

This chain connects TRBV10-3 to TRBJ2-7; 10 nucleotides align to TRBD1. The junction had 6 bases not matched to a gene; V was cut back by 8 bases and J by 2 bases. The CDR3 loop spans 14 amino acids. Germline V gene sequence: CDR1 ENHRY, CDR2 SYGVKD. CDR3: CAIAGTGDPYEQYF. CDR3 bases: TGTGCCATCGCCGGGACAGGGGACCCCTACGAGCAGTACTTC.

The gene calls are TRBV28 and TRBJ2-1; 8 bases are a match to TRBD1. Germline CDR1 is MDHEN and CDR2 is SYDVKM. V gave up 5 bases and J gave up 1 base; unmatched junction bases: 16. The CDR3 runs 19 residues. CDR3 sequence (DNA): TGTGCCAGCAGTCCAACGACTTGGACAGGGAGAAAGTCCTACAATGAGCAGTTCTTC. Translated, it gives CASSPTTWTGRKSYNEQFF.

The chain joins TRBV30 to TRBJ2-7; D might be TRBD1 (6 bases). Germline lookup yields CDR1 GTSNPN and CDR2 SVGIG (reference sequence). The CDR3 length is 11 residues. Trimming left V 5 bases short and J 2 bases short, with 7 bases between. The CDR3 spells CAWGQTYEQYF. The CDR3 DNA follows: TGTGCCTGGGGACAGACCTACGAGCAGTACTTC.

The chain carries TRBV4-2 and TRBJ2-1; 13 positions match TRBD2. Germline lookup yields CDR1 LGHNA and CDR2 YNFKEQ. This CDR3 contains 18 residues. V trimming: 0 bases; J trimming: 3 bases; junction bases outside the gene matches: 5. CDR3 amino acids: CASSQELAGGLGYNEQFF. CDR3 coding DNA: TGTGCCAGCAGCCAAGAACTAGCGGGGGGGCTTGGCTACAATGAGCAGTTCTTC.

This chain uses TRBV5-6 with TRBJ2-7; D unclear. Germline CDR1 reads SGHDT; CDR2 reads YYEEEE. This CDR3 comprises 12 residues. Trimming pared 4 bases from V and 2 bases from J, leaving 7 bases between. CDR3 sequence: CASSLDAYEQYF. For the CDR3, the DNA is TGTGCCAGCAGCCTAGACGCCTACGAGCAGTACTTC.

V usage is TRBV19 and J usage is TRBJ1-5; weak D call: TRBD1 (6 bases). Germline V gene sequence: CDR1 LNHDA, CDR2 SQIVND (reference sequence). CDR3 length: 16 amino acids. Trimming shortened V by 4 bases and J by 2 bases, and 15 bases separated the two germline ends. Here the CDR3 DNA reads TGTGCCAGTAGTAGGATCCTGGGACAAGGCAATCAGCCCCAGCATTTT. Protein product: CASSRILGQGNQPQHF.

In nucleotides, the CDR3 is TGTGCCAGTAGCTCCGGGACTAGCGGGAACTACAATGAGCAGTTCTTC. Translating gives CASSSGTSGNYNEQFF. The chain links TRBV19 to TRBJ2-1; the match to TRBD2 covers 13 bases. Germline CDR1 reads LNHDA; CDR2 reads SQIVND (reference sequence). CDR3 length: 16 residues. V lost 6 bases to trimming and J lost 3 bases; unmatched junction nucleotides: 5.

On this clone: The same CDR3 is also encoded by other DNA sequences in this sample. V usage is TRBV6-5 and J usage is TRBJ2-5; a weak D match, TRBD2 (6 bases). Germline CDR1 MNHEY, CDR2 SVGAGI. Deletions cut 0 bases from V and 2 bases from J, with 10 bases between. The CDR3 contains 15 residues. CDR3 loop: CASSYSGTLQETQYF. The CDR3 coding sequence is TGTGCCAGCAGTTACTCCGGGACTCTACAAGAGACCCAGTACTTC.

The genes are TRBV7-2 and TRBJ1-3; D perhaps matches TRBD1 (6 bases). CDR1 is SGHTA and CDR2 is FQGNSA in the germline V gene. There are 14 residues in the CDR3. V was trimmed by 5 bases and J by 2 bases, leaving 10 bases between them. CDR3 residues: CASSRTGTGNTIYF. The CDR3 DNA reads as TGTGCCAGCAGCCGCACAGGGACTGGAAACACCATATATTTT.

This chain links TRBV28 with TRBJ2-7; D is unresolved. In germline, CDR1 is MDHEN, CDR2 SYDVKM. V gave up 4 bases and J gave up 5 bases, with 12 bases separating them. The CDR3 is made up of 13 amino acids. The CDR3 loop is CASSWLGPNEQYF. CDR3 coding DNA: TGTGCCAGCAGTTGGTTAGGGCCGAACGAGCAGTACTTC. The full variable domain, rest sourced from reference TRBV28 and TRBJ2-7, is DVKVTQSSRYLVKRTGEKVFLECVQDMDHENMFWYRQDPGLGLRLIYFSYDVKMKEKGDIPEGYSVSREKKERFSLILESASTNQTSMYLCASSWLGPNEQYFGPGTRLTVT.

This sequence joins TRBV4-1 and TRBJ2-5, with TRBD2 as a possible D gene (5 bases). Per germline, CDR1 MGHRA and CDR2 YSYEKL. Deletions cut 0 bases from V and 5 bases from J, with 10 bases between. This CDR3 region has 14 residues. The DNA of the CDR3 is TGCGCCAGCAGCCAAGATCCGGGAAGGGAGACCCAGTACTTC. Its protein is CASSQDPGRETQYF.

The chain links TRBV7-3 to TRBJ2-5, with 11 positions matching TRBD2. V trimming: 5 bases; J trimming: 0 bases; junction bases outside the gene matches: 5. The CDR3 totals 16 residues. The germline V gene encodes CDR1 SGHTA and CDR2 FQGTGA. CDR3 amino acids: CASSRPGLADQETQYF. CDR3 DNA: TGTGCCAGCAGCCGGCCGGGACTAGCGGACCAAGAGACCCAGTACTTC.